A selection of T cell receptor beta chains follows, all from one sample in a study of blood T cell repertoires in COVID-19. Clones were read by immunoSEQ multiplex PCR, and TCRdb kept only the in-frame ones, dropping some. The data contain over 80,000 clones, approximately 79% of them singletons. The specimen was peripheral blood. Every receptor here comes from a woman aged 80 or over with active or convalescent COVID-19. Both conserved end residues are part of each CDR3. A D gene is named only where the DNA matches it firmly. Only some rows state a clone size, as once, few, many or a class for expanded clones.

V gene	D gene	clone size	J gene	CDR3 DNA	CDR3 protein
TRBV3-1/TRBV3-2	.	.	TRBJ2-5	TGTGCCAGCAGCCAAGATCAGTCGAAAGAGACCCAGTACTTC	CASSQDQSKETQYF
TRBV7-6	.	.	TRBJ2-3	TGTGCCAGCAGCTTAGGCGGGCGAGCATCCACAGATACGCAGTATTTT	CASSLGGRASTDTQYF
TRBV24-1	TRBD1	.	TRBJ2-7	TGTGCCACCAGTGATTTGCGCGGGGCAGGGGGCTGCTACTACTACGAGCAGTACTTC	CATSDLRGAGGCYYYEQYF
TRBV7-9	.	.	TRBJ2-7	TGTGCCAGCAGCCCCACTTTAGCGGAGAGGGTAGGCGAGCAGTACTTC	CASSPTLAERVGEQYF
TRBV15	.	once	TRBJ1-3	TGTGCCACCAGCAAGGACTTGCAGGGGCTGGTTATCGAAGGAAACACCATATATTTT	CATSKDLQGLVIEGNTIYF
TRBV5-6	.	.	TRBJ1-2	TGTGCCAGCAGCTTGGCGGGGGGTGGCTACACCTTC	CASSLAGGGYTF
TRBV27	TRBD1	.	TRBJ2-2	TGTGCCAGCAGTTTATCTTGGGACAGAATCACCGGGGAGCTGTTTTTT	CASSLSWDRITGELFF
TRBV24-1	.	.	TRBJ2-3	TGTGCCACCAGTGATCAGGGTAATACGCAGTATTTT	CATSDQGNTQYF
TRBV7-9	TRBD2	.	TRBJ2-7	TGTGCCAGCAGCTCCAGCGGGATTCGCTCCTACGAGCAGTACTTC	CASSSSGIRSYEQYF
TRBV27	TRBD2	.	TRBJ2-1	TGTGCCAGCAGTTCACTAGCGGGAGGGAACAATGAGCAGTTCTTC	CASSSLAGGNNEQFF
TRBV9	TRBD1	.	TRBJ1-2	TGTGCCAGCAGCGTAATGGGAGCAGGGGGAGGATACTATGGCTACACCTTC	CASSVMGAGGGYYGYTF
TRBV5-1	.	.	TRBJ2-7	TGCGCCAGCAGCCCCTTCGGGGGACCTATTCCCTACGAGCAGTACTTC	CASSPFGGPIPYEQYF
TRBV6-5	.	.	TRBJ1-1	TGTGCCAGCAGTTACAGTGGGGAGACTGAAGCTTTCTTT	CASSYSGETEAFF
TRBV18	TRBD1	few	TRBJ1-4	TGTGCCAGCTCACCACAGACAGGGACCCATGAAAAACTGTTTTTT	CASSPQTGTHEKLFF
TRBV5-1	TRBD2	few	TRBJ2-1	TGCGCCAGCAGCATGGCGGGAGGAATCCCGTGGAATGAGCAGTTCTTC	CASSMAGGIPWNEQFF
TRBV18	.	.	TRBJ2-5	TGTGCCAGCTCACCACGTCGGGGAAACCAAGAGACCCAGTACTTC	CASSPRRGNQETQYF
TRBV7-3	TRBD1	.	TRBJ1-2	TGTGCCAGCAGCGACTCCCGACAGGGGTATGGCTACACCTTC	CASSDSRQGYGYTF
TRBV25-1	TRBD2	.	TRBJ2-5	TGTGCCAGCAGTGAACCCTCAGGACTAGCGGGAGCGGAGACCCAGTACTTC	CASSEPSGLAGAETQYF
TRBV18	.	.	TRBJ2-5	TGTGCCAGCTCACCCATAGCCCTGGAGACCCAGTACTTC	CASSPIALETQYF
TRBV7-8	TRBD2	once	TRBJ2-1	TGTGCCAGCAGCCGCCTCGGACTAGCGGGAGGAGCCTACAATGAGCAGTTCTTC	CASSRLGLAGGAYNEQFF
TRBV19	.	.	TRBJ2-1	TGTGCCAGTACCCGACAGGGAGGCAATGAGCAGTTCTTC	CASTRQGGNEQFF
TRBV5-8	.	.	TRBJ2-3	TGTGCCAGCCCCGAAGTGCCGGGACACAAACTCACAGATACACAGTATTTT	CASPEVPGHKLTDTQYF
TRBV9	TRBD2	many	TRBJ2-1	TGTGCCAGCAGCGTAGAATGGACTAGCGATGAGCAGTTCTTC	CASSVEWTSDEQFF
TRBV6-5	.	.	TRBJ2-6	TGTGCCAGCCACTCTTCTGGGGCCAACGTCCTGACTTTC	CASHSSGANVLTF
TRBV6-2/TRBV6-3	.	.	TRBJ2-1	TGTGCCAGCAGTTACGAGCGGGCAAAACGGGGCTCCTACAATGAGCAGTTCTTC	CASSYERAKRGSYNEQFF
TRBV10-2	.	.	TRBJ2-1	TGCGCCAGCACTCGCGGGACTTCATACAATGAGCAGTTCTTC	CASTRGTSYNEQFF
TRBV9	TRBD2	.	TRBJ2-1	TGTGCCAGCACCTCGGGAAGCGGGAGTTACAATGAGCAGTTCTTC	CASTSGSGSYNEQFF